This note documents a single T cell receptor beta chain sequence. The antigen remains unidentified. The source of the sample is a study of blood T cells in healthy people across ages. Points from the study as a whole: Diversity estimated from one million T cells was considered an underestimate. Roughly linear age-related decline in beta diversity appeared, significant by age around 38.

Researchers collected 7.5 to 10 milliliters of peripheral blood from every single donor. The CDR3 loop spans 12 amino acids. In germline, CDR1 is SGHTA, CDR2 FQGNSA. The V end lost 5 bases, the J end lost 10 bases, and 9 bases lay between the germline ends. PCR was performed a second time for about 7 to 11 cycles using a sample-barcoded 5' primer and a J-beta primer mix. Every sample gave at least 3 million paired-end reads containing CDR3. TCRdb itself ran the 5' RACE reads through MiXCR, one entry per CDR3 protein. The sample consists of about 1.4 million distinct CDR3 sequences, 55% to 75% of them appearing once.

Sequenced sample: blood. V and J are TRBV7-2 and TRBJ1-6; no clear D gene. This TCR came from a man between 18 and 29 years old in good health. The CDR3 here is CASSATRSPLHF. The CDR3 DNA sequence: TGTGCCAGCAGCGCTACTCGGTCACCCCTCCACTTT.